Below, 2 T cell receptor beta chains from the same sample are listed, as sequenced in a study of T cells after yellow fever vaccination (dated by TCRdb to about 2019). What the treatment or condition label conveys for this sample: live attenuated yellow fever vaccine strain. Receptors were amplified or captured by 5' RACE. The listed sequencing device is Illumina HiSeq 2500. TCRdb trimmed the raw reads at Q25, called clones with MiXCR and kept productive beta chains. Rows with a matching CDR3 protein are joined into one entry that keeps the most common DNA and genes. Present in this sample are approximately 580,000 distinct CDR3 sequences, about 15% of which were seen just once. The leading ten clones occupy approximately 15% of the sample. The input for sequencing was PBMCs, taken less than 6 days after the first yellow fever vaccination. All receptors come from a man aged 18 to 35 who received the YFV17D yellow fever vaccine.

This clonotype showed up just a few times. The rearrangement joins TRBV27 to TRBJ2-7; 7 bases match TRBD1. Looked up from germline, CDR1 is MNHEY and CDR2 is SMNVEV (reference sequence). This CDR3 contains 15 residues. Losses at the gene ends were 5 bases for V and 0 bases for J; bases not matched to a gene: 7. CDR3: CASSQDRADSYEQYF. In DNA, the CDR3 is TGTGCCAGCAGTCAAGACAGGGCCGACTCCTACGAGCAGTACTTC.

The chain links TRBV7-3 to TRBJ2-5; D gene ambiguous. Germline assignment: CDR1 SGHTA and CDR2 FQGTGA. This CDR3 region has 13 residues. Trimming shortened V by 3 bases and J by 2 bases, and 7 bases separated the two germline ends. This chain's CDR3 is CASSFSIQETQYF. In DNA, the CDR3 is TGTGCCAGCAGCTTCAGCATTCAAGAGACCCAGTACTTC. Based on the CDR3 plus reference TRBV7-3 and TRBJ2-5, the full variable domain is GAGVSQTPSNKVTEKGKYVELRCDPISGHTALYWYRQSLGQGPEFLIYFQGTGAADDSGLPNDRFFAVRPEGSVSTLKIQRTERGDSAVYLCASSFSIQETQYFGPGTRLLVL.